This T cell receptor (beta chain) was sequenced in a study of PD-L1 blockade in urothelial cancer. Looking at the study overall: Counts from blood samples showed a median of around 150,000 T cells.

Method: immunoSEQ multiplex PCR; TCRdb's copy keeps in-frame clones and lacks some. Of about 32,000 clones in the sample, over 70% were seen once. Germline assignment: CDR1 LGHNA and CDR2 YNFKEQ. V was pared by 1 base and J by 0 bases, with 7 bases between. The CDR3 has 16 amino acids. The source material was PBMCs, sampled around atezolizumab (anti-PD-L1) treatment. V usage is TRBV4-2 and J usage is TRBJ1-6; D is unresolved. The receptor's source is a man over 45 with urothelial cancer. The CDR3 DNA follows: TGTGCCAGCAGCCAAGTCGGTAGCTCCTATAATTCACCCCTCCACTTT. It encodes CASSQVGSSYNSPLHF.